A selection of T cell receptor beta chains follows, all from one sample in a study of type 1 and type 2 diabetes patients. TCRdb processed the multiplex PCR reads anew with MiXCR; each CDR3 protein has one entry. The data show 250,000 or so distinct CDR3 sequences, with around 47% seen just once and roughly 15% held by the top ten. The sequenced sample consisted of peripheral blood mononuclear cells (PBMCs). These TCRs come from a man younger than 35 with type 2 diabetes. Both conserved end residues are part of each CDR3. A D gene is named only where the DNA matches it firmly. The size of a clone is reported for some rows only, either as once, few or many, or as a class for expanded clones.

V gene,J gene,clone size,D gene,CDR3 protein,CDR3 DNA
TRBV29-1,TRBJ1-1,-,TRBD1,CSVEGEGASNTEAFF,TGCAGCGTTGAGGGAGAGGGGGCGAGTAACACTGAAGCTTTCTTT
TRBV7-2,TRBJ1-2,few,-,CASSLTDIPNYGYTF,TGTGCCAGCAGTCTTACAGATATCCCTAACTATGGCTACACCTTC
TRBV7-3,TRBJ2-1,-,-,CASSLALQGGEQFF,TGTGCCAGCAGCTTAGCGTTACAGGGAGGGGAGCAGTTCTTC
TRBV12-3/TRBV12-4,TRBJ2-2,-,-,CASSQLSGGTGELFF,TGTGCCAGCAGCCAGTTATCGGGTGGAACCGGGGAGCTGTTTTTT
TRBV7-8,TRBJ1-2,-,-,CASSLVGPATTLWLNTF,TGTGCCAGCAGCTTAGTCGGGCCCGCGACTACTCTATGGCTAAACACCTTC
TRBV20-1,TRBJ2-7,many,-,CSARDASDQYEQYF,TGCAGTGCTAGAGACGCTTCTGACCAGTACGAGCAGTACTTC
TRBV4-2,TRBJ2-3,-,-,CASSQPYSDTQYF,TGTGCCAGCAGCCAACCCTATTCAGATACGCAGTATTTT
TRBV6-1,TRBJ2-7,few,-,CASGSSEQYF,TGTGCCAGCGGGTCGTCCGAGCAGTACTTC
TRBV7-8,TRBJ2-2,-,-,CASSLVIRSSNTGELFF,TGTGCCAGCAGTTTAGTGATCCGGTCCTCGAACACCGGGGAGCTGTTTTTT
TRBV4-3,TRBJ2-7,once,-,CASSQAAGVVYEQYF,TGCGCCAGCAGCCAGGCCGCCGGGGTTGTCTACGAGCAGTACTTC
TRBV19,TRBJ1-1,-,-,CASSIAMGAGKKNTEAFF,TGTGCCAGTAGTATAGCCATGGGGGCCGGGAAAAAGAACACTGAAGCTTTCTTT
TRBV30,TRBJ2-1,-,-,CAWRRQGNNEQFF,TGTGCCTGGAGGCGCCAGGGCAACAATGAGCAGTTCTTC
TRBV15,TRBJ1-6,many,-,CATSRDHSYNSPLHF,TGTGCCACCAGCAGAGATCACAGCTATAATTCACCCCTCCACTTT
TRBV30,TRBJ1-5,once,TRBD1,CAWSVSLTGGSQPQHF,TGTGCCTGGAGTGTATCTTTGACAGGGGGATCGCAGCCCCAGCACTTT
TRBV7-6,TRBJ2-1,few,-,CASSRMGFTNEQFF,TGTGCCAGCAGCCGAATGGGTTTTACCAATGAGCAGTTCTTC
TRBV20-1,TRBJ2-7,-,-,CSARVRALSYEQYF,TGCAGTGCTAGGGTTAGGGCCCTCTCCTACGAGCAGTACTTC
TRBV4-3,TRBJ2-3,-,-,CASSHPGTPTQYF,TGCGCCAGCAGCCACCCCGGGACTCCCACGCAGTATTTT
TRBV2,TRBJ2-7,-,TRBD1,CAISSGTGGTYEQYF,TGTGCCATCAGTTCCGGGACAGGGGGGACCTACGAGCAGTACTTC
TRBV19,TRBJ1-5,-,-,CASSIMGHSNQPQHF,TGTGCCAGTAGTATCATGGGACATAGCAATCAGCCCCAGCATTTT
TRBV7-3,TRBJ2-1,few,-,CASSLTGGVEQFF,TGTGCCAGCAGCTTAACGGGAGGAGTGGAGCAGTTCTTC
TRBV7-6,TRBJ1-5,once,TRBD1,CASSLGTGFQPQHF,TGTGCCAGCAGCTTAGGGACAGGGTTTCAGCCCCAGCATTTT
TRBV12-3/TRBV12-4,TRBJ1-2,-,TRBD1,CASSEGGDYGYTF,TGTGCCAGCAGTGAAGGGGGCGACTATGGCTACACCTTC
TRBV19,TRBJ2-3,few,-,CASSYPSRVESTDTQYF,TGTGCCAGTAGTTACCCGTCCCGGGTCGAAAGCACAGATACGCAGTATTTT
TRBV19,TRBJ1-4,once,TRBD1,CASVHGTENEKLFF,TGTGCCAGTGTTCACGGGACAGAGAATGAAAAACTGTTTTTT
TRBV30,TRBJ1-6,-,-,CASSSGYTYNSPLHF,TGTGCCTCGTCTTCGGGCTACACCTATAATTCACCCCTCCACTTT
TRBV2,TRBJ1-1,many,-,CASSGGGSTEAFF,TGTGCCAGCAGTGGAGGTGGAAGCACTGAAGCTTTCTTT
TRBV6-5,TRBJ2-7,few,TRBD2,CASHNLGTSGPPYEQYF,TGTGCCAGCCACAACCTGGGGACTAGCGGCCCTCCCTACGAGCAGTACTTC
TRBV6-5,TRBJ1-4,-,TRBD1,CASSSFPGQVDEKLFF,TGTGCCAGCAGCTCGTTCCCGGGACAGGTAGATGAAAAACTGTTTTTT
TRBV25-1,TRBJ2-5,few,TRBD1,CASQESGTVETQYF,TGTGCCAGCCAAGAATCCGGGACAGTGGAGACCCAGTACTTC